This T cell receptor (beta chain) was captured in a study of T cells in Graves' hyperthyroidism and ophthalmopathy (dated by TCRdb to the late 2010s). Background for the entire study: Peripheral blood was sampled at the time of initial diagnosis, prior to any treatment. After sampling, hyperthyroidism patients received methimazole starting at 30 mg daily, and ophthalmopathy patients received high-dose intravenous methylprednisolone. TCR V-J signatures able to tell the groups apart were searched for in a discovery cohort of 95 to 100 patients, of whom roughly 42 had Graves' ophthalmopathy and 57 had stable Graves' hyperthyroidism. The 75 to 100 discovery patients were randomly split 7:3 into training and test sets. TCR Vbeta CDR3 sequencing of some 140 peripheral blood samples (approximately 44 ophthalmopathy, some 75 hyperthyroidism and approximately 17 progressor patients) is reported in the paper. Thyroid tissue and blood T-cell repertoires from about six Graves' hyperthyroidism patients were also compared in the study. Prospective prediction of ophthalmopathy was tested in an independent validation cohort consisting of 18 hyperthyroidism patients and some 17 patients who later progressed to ophthalmopathy.

Moderately to severely active disease, a Clinical Activity Score of at least 3, a NOSPECS grade of at least 4, and a duration under 3 months were present in ophthalmopathy patients. The study excluded patients with uncontrolled infections, other autoimmune diseases, pregnancy or lactation. Clinical symptoms, serum thyroxine and TRAb, thyroid ultrasound, and orbital computed tomography formed the basis for the diagnoses. Ficoll-Paque density gradient centrifugation was used to isolate PBMCs from 9.5 to 10 ml of fresh peripheral blood. Trizol reagent was used to extract total RNA, and RNA quality was then checked on an Agilent 2100 Bioanalyzer. Broad study findings and their caveats: Sample size was not statistically predetermined, and blinding of investigators to group allocation was not performed. In validation, progression to ophthalmopathy was predicted by the model with more than 65% sensitivity and nearly 75% specificity, a median of about 6 months before onset. Most expanded thyroid clonotypes (frequency above 0.001) were also detected in blood, a finding suggesting that blood repertoires may reflect thyroid immune responses. In cross-validation, a model built on a 13 V-J signature told ophthalmopathy apart from stable hyperthyroidism with approximately 90% sensitivity and roughly 81% specificity, and in testing the same model reached 80%/75%.

According to the germline V gene, CDR1 reads MDHEN and CDR2 reads SYDVKM. The CDR3 has 15 amino acids, counting the end cysteine and phenylalanine. Just CDR3 DNA is preserved here, 45 bases in frame from base 1. V loses 4 bases at its end and J loses 7 bases; junction bases beyond the gene matches: 6. The TCR beta CDR3 regions were amplified from RNA transcripts. The TCR CDR3 was subjected to a first round of RT-PCR using the HTBI primer set and the Qiagen OneStep RT-PCR kit. Libraries were constructed in a second round of multiplex PCR, after which size selection and purification were performed. Paired-end sequencing of the libraries was performed with 100 bp reads on an Illumina HiSeq2000. The study's own analysis went as follows. SOAPnuke was used to process the raw data, removing reads that contained adapters or uncalled bases, had a mean Phred below 15, or lacked an exact match to the constant primer or identifier. COPE v1.2.5 was used to merge the high-quality paired reads, and each unique nucleotide sequence was defined as a clonotype. MiTCR v1.1 was used to align clonotypes to the IMGT TRBV, TRBD and TRBJ reference segments. The analysis included only V-J combinations with a frequency above 0.0001, which together covered approximately 99% of the repertoires. The TCS score was defined as the ratio of F50 (clonal expansion) to E x V (chaos), calculated using BLOSUM62-based TCRdist between CDR3 peptides within each V-J. Welch's t-statistics and random forest reduced roughly 500 V-J features to roughly 13, which were used in a naive Bayes classifier (R e1071). The public reads were reanalyzed by TCRdb: fastp trimming at Q25, MiXCR alignment, in-frame beta chains only. Identical CDR3 protein sequences are pooled into one entry, listed with their most common genes and DNA. These V and J calls derive from TCRdb rather than the authors' analysis. The sample records approximately 620,000 distinct CDR3 sequences, about a sixth of which are singletons. Of the sample, approximately 3.5% is held by the ten largest clones.

This clonotype was counted only a few times. The target of this receptor is not known. No per-base quality is available; no much larger clone lies one base away. The chain is encoded by TRBV28 joined to TRBJ1-3; a stretch of 11 junction bases matches TRBD1. This sequence was found in a woman aged 40-49 years with Graves' ophthalmopathy. Material for sequencing was blood. The nucleotides read TGTGCCAGCAGTTCTCCGGGACAGGGGGGTAACACCATATATTTT. Its protein is CASSSPGQGGNTIYF.